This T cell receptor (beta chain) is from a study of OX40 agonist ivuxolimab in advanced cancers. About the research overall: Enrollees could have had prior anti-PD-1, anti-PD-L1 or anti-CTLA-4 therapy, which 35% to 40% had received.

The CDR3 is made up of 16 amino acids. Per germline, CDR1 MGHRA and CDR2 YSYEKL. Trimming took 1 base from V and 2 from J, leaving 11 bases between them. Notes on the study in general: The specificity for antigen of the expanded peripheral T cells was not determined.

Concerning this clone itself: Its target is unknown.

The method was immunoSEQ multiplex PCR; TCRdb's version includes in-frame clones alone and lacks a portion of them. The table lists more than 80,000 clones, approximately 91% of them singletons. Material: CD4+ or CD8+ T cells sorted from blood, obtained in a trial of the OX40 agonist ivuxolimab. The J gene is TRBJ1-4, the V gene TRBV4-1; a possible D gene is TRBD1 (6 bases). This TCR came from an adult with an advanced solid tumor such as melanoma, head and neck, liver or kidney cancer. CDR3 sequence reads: CASSQAWGPTNEKLFF. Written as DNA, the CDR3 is TGCGCCAGCAGCCAAGCCTGGGGGCCTACTAATGAAAAACTGTTTTTT.